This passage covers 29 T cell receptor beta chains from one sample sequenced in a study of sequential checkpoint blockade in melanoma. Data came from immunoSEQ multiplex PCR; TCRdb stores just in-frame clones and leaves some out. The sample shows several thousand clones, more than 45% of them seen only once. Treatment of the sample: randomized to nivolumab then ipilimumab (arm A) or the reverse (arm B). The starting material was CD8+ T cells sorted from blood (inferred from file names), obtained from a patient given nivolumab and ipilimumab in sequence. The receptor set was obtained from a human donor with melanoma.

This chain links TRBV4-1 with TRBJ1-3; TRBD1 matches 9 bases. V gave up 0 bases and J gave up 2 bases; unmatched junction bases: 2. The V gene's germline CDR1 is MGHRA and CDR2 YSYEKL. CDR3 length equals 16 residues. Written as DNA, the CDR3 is TGCGCCAGCAGCCAAGAGACAGGGGGAGCTGGAAACACCATATATTTT. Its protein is CASSQETGGAGNTIYF.

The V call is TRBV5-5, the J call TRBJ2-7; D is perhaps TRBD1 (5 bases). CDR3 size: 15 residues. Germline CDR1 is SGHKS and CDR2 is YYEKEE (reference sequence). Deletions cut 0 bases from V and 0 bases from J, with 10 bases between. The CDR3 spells CASSLEGHSSYEQYF. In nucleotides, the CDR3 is TGTGCCAGCAGCTTGGAAGGACACAGCTCCTACGAGCAGTACTTC.

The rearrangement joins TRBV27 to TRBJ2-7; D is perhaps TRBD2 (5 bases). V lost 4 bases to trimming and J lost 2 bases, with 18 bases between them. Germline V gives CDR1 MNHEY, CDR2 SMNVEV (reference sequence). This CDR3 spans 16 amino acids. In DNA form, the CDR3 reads TGTGCCAGCAGTTCCGGCATTACTAGATTTACCTACGAGCAGTACTTC. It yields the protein CASSSGITRFTYEQYF.

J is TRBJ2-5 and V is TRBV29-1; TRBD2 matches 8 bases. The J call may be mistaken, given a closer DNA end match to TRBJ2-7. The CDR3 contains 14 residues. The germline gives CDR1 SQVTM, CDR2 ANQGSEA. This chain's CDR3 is CSVGQAGASYEQYF. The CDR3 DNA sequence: TGCAGCGTTGGACAAGCGGGGGCCTCCTACGAGCAGTACTTC.

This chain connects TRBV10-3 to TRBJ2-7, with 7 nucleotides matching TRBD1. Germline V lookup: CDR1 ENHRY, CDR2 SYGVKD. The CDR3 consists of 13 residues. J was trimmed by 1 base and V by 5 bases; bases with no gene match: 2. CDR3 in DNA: TGTGCCATCAGTCCGGGACAGTCCTACGAGCAGTACTTC. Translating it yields CAISPGQSYEQYF.

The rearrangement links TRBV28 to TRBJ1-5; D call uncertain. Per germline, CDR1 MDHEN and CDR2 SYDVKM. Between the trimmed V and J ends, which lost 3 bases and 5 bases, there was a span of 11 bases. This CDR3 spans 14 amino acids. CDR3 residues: CASSFERADQPQHF. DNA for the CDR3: TGTGCCAGCAGTTTCGAGCGGGCGGATCAGCCCCAGCATTTT. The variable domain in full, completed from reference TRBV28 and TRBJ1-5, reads DVKVTQSSRYLVKRTGEKVFLECVQDMDHENMFWYRQDPGLGLRLIYFSYDVKMKEKGDIPEGYSVSREKKERFSLILESASTNQTSMYLCASSFERADQPQHFGDGTRLSIL.

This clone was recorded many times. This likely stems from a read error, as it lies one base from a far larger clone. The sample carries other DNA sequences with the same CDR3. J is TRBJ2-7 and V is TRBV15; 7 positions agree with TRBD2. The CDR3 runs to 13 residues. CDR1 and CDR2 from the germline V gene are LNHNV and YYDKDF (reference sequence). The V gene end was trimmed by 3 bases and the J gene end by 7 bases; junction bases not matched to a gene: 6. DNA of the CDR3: TGTGCCACCAGCAGCCTTGCGGGGGAAGAGCAGTACTTC. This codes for CATSSLAGEEQYF.

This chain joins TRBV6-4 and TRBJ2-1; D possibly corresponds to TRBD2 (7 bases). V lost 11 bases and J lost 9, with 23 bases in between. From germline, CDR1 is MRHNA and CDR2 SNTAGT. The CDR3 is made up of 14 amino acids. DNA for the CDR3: TGTGCCGGGGGGCCGGGGAGGGCGGAGGGTGAGCAGTTCTTC. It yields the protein CAGGPGRAEGEQFF.

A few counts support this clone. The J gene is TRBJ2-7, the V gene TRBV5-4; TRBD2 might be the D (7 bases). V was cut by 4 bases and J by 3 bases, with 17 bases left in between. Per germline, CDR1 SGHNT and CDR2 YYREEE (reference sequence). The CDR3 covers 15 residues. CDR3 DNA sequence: TGTGCCAGCAGCCAAGAGGGGGGGGAAGGCTACGAGCAGTACTTC. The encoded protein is CASSQEGGEGYEQYF.

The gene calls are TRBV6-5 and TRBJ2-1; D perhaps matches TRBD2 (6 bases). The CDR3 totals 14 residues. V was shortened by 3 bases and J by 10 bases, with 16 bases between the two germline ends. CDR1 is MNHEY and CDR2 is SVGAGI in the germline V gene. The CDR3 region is CASSYVSGGEEQFF. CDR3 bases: TGTGCCAGCAGTTATGTGAGCGGAGGGGAGGAGCAGTTCTTC.

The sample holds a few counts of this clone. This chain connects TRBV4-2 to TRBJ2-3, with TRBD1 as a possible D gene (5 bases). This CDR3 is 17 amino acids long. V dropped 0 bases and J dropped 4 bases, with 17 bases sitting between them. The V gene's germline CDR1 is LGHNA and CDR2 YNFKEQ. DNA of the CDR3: TGTGCCAGCAGCCAAGAAGGCGACAGACTGGATCCAGATACGCAGTATTTT. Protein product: CASSQEGDRLDPDTQYF.

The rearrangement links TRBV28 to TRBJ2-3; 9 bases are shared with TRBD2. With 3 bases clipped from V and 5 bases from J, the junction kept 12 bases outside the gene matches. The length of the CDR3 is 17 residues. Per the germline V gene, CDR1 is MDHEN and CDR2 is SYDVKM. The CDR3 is CASSLEESGGMGDTQYF. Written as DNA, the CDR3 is TGTGCCAGCAGTTTGGAGGAGAGCGGGGGGATGGGAGATACGCAGTATTTT.

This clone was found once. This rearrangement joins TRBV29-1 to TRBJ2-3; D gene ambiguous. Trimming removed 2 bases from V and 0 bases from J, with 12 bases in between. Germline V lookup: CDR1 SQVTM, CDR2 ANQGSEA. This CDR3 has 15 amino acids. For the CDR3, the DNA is TGCAGCGTTGAAATTTTGGCAGGCAGCACAGATACGCAGTATTTT. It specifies CSVEILAGSTDTQYF.

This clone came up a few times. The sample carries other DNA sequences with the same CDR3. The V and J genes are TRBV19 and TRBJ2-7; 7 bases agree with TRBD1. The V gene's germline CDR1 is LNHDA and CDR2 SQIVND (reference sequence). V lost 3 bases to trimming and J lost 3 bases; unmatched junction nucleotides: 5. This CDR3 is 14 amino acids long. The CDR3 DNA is TGTGCCAGTAGTATCGGGGCAGGGGGCTACGAGCAGTACTTC. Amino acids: CASSIGAGGYEQYF.

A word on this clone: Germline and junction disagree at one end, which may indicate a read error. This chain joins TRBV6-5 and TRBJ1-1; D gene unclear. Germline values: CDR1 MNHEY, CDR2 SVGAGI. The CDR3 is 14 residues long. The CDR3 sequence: CASSDSAENTEAFF. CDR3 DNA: TGTGCCAGCAGTGACTCCGCGGAGAACACTGAAGCTTTCTTT.

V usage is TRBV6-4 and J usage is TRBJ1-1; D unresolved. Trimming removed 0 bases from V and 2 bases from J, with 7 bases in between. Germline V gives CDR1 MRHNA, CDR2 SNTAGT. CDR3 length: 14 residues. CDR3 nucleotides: TGTGCCAGCAGTGACTCGGAGGCCAACACTGAAGCTTTCTTT. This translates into CASSDSEANTEAFF.

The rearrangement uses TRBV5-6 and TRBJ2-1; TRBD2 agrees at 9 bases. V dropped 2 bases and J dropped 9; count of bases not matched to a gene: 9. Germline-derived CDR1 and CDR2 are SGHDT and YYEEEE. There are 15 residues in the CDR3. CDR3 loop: CASSLSALAGREQFF. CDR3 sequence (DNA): TGTGCCAGCAGCTTAAGTGCACTAGCGGGCCGTGAGCAGTTCTTC. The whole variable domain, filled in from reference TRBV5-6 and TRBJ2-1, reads DAGVTQSPTHLIKTRGQQVTLRCSPKSGHDTVSWYQQALGQGPQFIFQYYEEEERQRGNFPDRFSGHQFPNYSSELNVNALLLGDSALYLCASSLSALAGREQFFGPGTRLTVL.

The CDR3 bases are TGTGCCAGCAGTGAGGACAGCGAGGGTGAAGCTTTCTTT. Encoded protein: CASSEDSEGEAFF. V usage is TRBV28 and J usage is TRBJ1-1, with D perhaps TRBD1 (6 bases). Germline loops: CDR1 MDHEN, CDR2 SYDVKM. Trimming stripped 5 bases from V and 7 bases from J, with 14 bases between. The CDR3 sequence is 13 residues long.

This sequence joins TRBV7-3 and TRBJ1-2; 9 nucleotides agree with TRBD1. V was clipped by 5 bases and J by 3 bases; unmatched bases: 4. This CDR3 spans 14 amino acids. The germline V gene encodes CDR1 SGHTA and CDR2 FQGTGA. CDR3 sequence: CASSRGQGDYGYTF. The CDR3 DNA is TGTGCCAGCAGCAGGGGACAGGGCGACTATGGCTACACCTTC.

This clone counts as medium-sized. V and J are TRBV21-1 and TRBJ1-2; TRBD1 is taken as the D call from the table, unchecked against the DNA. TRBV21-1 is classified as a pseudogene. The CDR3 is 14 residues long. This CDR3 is CASSKTGRDYGYTF. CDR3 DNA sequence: TGTGCCAGCAGTAAGACAGGGCGGGACTATGGCTACACCTTC.

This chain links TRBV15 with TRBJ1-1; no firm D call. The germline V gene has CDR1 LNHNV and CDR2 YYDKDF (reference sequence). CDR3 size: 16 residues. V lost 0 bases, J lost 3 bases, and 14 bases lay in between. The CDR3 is CATSRDMGTRDTEAFF. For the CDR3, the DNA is TGTGCCACCAGCAGAGATATGGGCACTAGGGACACTGAAGCTTTCTTT.

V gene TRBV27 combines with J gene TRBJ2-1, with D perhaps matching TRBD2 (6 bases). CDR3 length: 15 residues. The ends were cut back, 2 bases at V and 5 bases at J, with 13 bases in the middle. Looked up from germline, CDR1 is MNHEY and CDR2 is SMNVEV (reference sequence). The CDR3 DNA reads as TGTGCCAGCAGTTTAGGCCCTAGCGAGAACAATGAGCAGTTCTTC. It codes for CASSLGPSENNEQFF.

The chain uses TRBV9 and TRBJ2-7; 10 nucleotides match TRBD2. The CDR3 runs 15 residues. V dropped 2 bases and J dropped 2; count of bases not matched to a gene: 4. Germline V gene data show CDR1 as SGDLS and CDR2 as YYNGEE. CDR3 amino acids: CASSVSGTSAYEQYF. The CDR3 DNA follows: TGTGCCAGCAGCGTTTCCGGGACTAGCGCCTACGAGCAGTACTTC.

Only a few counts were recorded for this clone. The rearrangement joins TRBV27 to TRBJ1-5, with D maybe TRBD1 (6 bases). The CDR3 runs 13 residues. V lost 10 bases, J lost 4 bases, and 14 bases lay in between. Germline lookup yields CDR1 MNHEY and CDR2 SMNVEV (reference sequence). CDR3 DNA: TGTGCCACCCAGCAGGGGACGAATCAGCCCCAGCATTTT. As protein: CATQQGTNQPQHF.

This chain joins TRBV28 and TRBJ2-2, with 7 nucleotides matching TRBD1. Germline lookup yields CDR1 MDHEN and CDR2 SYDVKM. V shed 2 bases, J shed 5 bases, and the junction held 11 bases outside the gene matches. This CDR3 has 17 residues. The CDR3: CASSLEEGASMTGELFF. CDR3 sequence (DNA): TGTGCCAGCAGTTTAGAAGAGGGGGCGAGCATGACCGGGGAGCTGTTTTTT. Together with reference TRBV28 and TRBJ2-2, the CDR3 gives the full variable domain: DVKVTQSSRYLVKRTGEKVFLECVQDMDHENMFWYRQDPGLGLRLIYFSYDVKMKEKGDIPEGYSVSREKKERFSLILESASTNQTSMYLCASSLEEGASMTGELFFGEGSRLTVL.

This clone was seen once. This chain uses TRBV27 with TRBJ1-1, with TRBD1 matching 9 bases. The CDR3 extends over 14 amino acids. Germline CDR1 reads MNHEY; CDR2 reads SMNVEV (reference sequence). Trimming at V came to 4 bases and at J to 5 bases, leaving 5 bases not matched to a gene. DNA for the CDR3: TGTGCCAGCAGTTCCGGGACAGGGTGGACTGAAGCTTTCTTT. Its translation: CASSSGTGWTEAFF.

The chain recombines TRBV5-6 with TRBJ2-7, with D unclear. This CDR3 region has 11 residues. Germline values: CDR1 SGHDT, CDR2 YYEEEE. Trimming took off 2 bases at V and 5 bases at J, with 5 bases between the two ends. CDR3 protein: CASSFSDEQYF. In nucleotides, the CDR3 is TGTGCCAGCAGCTTCTCTGACGAGCAGTACTTC. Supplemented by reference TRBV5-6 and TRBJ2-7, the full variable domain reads DAGVTQSPTHLIKTRGQQVTLRCSPKSGHDTVSWYQQALGQGPQFIFQYYEEEERQRGNFPDRFSGHQFPNYSSELNVNALLLGDSALYLCASSFSDEQYFGPGTRLTVT.

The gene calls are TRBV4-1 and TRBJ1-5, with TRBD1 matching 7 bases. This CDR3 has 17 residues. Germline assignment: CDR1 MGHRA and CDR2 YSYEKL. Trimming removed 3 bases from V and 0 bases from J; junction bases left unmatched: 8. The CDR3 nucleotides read TGCGCCAGCAGCCAGTCGACAGGGACCAATAGCAATCAGCCCCAGCATTTT. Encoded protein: CASSQSTGTNSNQPQHF.

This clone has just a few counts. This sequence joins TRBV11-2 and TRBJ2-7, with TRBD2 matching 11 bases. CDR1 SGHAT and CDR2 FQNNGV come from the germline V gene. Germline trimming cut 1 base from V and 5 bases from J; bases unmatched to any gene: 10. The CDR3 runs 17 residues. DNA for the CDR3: TGTGCCAGCAGCTTAGCCGGCACAGGGACTAGCGGAGACGAGCAGTACTTC. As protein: CASSLAGTGTSGDEQYF.